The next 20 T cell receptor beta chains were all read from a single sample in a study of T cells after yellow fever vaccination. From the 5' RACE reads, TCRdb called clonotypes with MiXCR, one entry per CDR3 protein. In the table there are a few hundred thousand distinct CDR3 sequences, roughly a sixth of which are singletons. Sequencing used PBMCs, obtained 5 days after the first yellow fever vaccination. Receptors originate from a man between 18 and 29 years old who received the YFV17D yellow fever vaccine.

The CDR3 sequence is CASSTPGGDTEAFF. The CDR3 bases are TGTGCCAGCAGCACCCCAGGGGGCGACACTGAAGCTTTCTTT. J is TRBJ1-1 and V is TRBV7-9, with 8 bases aligning to TRBD1. The CDR3 totals 14 residues. Unmatched junction bases numbered 5, after V lost 5 bases and J lost 3 bases. Germline V lookup: CDR1 SEHNR, CDR2 FQNEAQ (reference sequence).

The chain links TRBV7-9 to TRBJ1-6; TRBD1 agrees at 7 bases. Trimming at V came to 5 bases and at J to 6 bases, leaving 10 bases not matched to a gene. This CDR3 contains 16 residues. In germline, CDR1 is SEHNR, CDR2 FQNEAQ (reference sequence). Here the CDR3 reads CASSERRTGANSPLHF. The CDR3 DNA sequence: TGTGCCAGCAGCGAACGCCGGACAGGAGCTAATTCACCCCTCCACTTT.

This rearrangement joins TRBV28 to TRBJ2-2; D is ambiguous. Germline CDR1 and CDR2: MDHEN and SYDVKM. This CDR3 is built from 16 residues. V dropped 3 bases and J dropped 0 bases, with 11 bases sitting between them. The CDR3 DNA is TGTGCCAGCAGTTTTTACGCAGTCGCGAACACCGGGGAGCTGTTTTTT. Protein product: CASSFYAVANTGELFF.

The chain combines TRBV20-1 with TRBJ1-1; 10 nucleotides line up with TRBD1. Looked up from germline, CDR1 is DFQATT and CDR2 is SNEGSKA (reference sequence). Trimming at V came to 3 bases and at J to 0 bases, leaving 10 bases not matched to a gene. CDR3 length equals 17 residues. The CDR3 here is CSARAGTGVSVNTEAFF. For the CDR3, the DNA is TGCAGTGCTAGGGCCGGGACAGGGGTCTCGGTGAACACTGAAGCTTTCTTT.

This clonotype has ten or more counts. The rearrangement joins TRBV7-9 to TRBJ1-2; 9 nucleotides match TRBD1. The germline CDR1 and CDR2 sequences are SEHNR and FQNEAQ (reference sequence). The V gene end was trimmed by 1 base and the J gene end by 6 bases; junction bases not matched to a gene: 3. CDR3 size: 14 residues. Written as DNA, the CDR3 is TGTGCCAGCAGCTTAGACAGGGGGCTCGATGGCTACACCTTC. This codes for CASSLDRGLDGYTF.

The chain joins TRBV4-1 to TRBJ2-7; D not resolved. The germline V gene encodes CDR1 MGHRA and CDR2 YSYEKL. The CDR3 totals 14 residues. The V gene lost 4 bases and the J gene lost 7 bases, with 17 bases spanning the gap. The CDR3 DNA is TGCGCCAGCAGCCCCGAGACAAACTGGGGTGAGCAGTACGTC. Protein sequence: CASSPETNWGEQYV.

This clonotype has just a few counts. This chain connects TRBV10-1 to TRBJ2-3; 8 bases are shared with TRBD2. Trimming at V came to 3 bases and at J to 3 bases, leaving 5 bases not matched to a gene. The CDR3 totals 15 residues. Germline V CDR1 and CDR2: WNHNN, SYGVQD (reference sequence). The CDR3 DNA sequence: TGCGCCAGCAGTGATTTAGCGGGGAAAACAGATACGCAGTATTTT. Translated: CASSDLAGKTDTQYF.

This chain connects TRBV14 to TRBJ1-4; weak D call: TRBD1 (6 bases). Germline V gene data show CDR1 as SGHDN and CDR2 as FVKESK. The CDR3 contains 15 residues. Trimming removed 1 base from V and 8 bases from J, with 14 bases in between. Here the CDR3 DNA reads TGTGCCAGCAGCCAAGTACAGGGTTTCGGAGAAAAACTGTTTTTT. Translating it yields CASSQVQGFGEKLFF.

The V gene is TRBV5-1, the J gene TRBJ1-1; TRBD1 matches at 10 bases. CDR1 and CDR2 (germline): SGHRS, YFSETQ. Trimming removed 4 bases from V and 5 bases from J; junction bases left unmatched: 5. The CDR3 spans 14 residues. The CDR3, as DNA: TGCGCCAGCAGCAGGGACAGGGGACTTACTGAAGCTTTCTTT. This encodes CASSRDRGLTEAFF.

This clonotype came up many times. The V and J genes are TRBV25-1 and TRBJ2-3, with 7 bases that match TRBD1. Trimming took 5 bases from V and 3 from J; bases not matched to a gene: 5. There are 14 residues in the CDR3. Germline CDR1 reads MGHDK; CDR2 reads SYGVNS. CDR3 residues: CASSRAGGTDTQYF. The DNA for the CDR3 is TGTGCCAGCAGTAGGGCAGGGGGAACAGATACGCAGTATTTT.

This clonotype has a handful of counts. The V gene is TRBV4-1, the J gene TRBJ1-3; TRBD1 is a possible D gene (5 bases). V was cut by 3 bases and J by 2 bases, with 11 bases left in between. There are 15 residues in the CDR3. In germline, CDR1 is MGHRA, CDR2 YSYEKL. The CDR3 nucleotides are TGCGCCAGCAGCCACCCGGGACGGACTGGAAACACCATATATTTT. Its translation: CASSHPGRTGNTIYF.

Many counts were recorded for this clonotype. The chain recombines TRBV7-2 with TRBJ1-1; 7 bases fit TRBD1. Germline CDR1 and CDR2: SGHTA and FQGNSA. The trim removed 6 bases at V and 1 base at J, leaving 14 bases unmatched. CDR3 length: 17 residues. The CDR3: CASSFTTGTVRNTEAFF. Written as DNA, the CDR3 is TGTGCCAGCAGTTTTACTACAGGGACAGTCCGGAACACTGAAGCTTTCTTT. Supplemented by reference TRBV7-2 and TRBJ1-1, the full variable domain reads GAGVSQSPSNKVTEKGKDVELRCDPISGHTALYWYRQSLGQGLEFLIYFQGNSAPDKSGLPSDRFSAERTGGSVSTLTIQRTQQEDSAVYLCASSFTTGTVRNTEAFFGQGTRLTVV.

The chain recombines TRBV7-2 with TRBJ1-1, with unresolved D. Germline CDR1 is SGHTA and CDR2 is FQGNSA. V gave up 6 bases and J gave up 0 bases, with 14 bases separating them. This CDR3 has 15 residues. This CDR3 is CASRFPGLLNTEAFF. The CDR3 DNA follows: TGTGCCAGCAGATTTCCCGGCCTTTTGAACACTGAAGCTTTCTTT.

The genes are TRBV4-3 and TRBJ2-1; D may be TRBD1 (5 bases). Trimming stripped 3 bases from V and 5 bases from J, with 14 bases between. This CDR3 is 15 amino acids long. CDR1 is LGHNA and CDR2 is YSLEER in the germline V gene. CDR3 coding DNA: TGCGCCAGCAGCCATCAAGCACAGGCGAACAATGAGCAGTTCTTC. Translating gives CASSHQAQANNEQFF.

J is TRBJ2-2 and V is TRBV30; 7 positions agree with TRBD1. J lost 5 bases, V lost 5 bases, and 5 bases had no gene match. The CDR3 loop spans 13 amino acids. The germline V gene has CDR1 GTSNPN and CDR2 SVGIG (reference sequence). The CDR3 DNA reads TGTGCCTGGGACAGGGACGCGACCGGGGAGCTGTTTTTT. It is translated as CAWDRDATGELFF.

In DNA form, the CDR3 reads TGCGCCAGCAGCTCCATGGGGGGGATTAACACCGGGGAGCTGTTTTTT. It specifies CASSSMGGINTGELFF. This rearrangement joins TRBV5-1 to TRBJ2-2; TRBD2 aligns across 7 bases. V shed 3 bases and J 2 bases; nucleotides not matched to a gene: 7. Germline CDR1 and CDR2: SGHRS and YFSETQ. The length of the CDR3 is 16 residues.

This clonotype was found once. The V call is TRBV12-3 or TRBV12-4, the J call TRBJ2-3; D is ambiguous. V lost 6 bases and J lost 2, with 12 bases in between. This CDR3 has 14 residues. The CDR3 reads CASSLWTLTDTQYF. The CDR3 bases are TGTGCCAGCAGCTTGTGGACGCTCACAGATACGCAGTATTTT.

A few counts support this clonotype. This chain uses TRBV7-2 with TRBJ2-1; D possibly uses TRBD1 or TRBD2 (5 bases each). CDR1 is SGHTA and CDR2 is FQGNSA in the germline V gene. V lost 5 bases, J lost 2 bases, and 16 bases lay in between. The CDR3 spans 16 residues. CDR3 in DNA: TGTGCCAGCAGCGCAAGACGGGACCAGACCTACAATGAGCAGTTCTTC. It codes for CASSARRDQTYNEQFF.

The CDR3 here is CASSQEWPGGDEQFF. The CDR3 region has the DNA TGTGCCAGCAGCCAAGAATGGCCTGGGGGGGATGAGCAGTTCTTC. The chain uses TRBV14 and TRBJ2-1; 7 nucleotides align to TRBD2. Germline V gene lookup returns CDR1 SGHDN and CDR2 FVKESK. The CDR3 consists of 15 residues. J gave up 8 bases and V 0 bases, and 7 bases lay outside the gene matches.

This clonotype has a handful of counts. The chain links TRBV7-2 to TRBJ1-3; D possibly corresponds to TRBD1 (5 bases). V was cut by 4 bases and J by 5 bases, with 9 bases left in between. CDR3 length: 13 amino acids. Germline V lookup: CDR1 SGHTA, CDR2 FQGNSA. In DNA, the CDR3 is TGTGCCAGCAGCTCCGGGACGAGAAACACCATATATTTT. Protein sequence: CASSSGTRNTIYF.